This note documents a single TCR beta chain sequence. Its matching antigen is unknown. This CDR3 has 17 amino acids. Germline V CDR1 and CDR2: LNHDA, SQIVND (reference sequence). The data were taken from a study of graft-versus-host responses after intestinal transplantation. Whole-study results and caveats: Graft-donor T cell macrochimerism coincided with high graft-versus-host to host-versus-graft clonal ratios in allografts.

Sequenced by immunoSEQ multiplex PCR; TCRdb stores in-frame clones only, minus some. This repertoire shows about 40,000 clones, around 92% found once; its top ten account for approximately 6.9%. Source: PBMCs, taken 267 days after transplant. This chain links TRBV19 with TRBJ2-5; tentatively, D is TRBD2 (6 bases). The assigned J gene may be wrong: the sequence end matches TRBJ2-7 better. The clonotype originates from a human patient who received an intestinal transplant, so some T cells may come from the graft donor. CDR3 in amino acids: CASSIDAIRGISYEQYF. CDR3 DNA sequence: TGTGCCAGTAGTATAGACGCTATCCGGGGGATATCATACGAGCAGTACTTC.